Below, 25 T cell receptor beta chains from the same sample are listed, as sequenced in a study of blood T cell repertoires in COVID-19. Sequenced by immunoSEQ multiplex PCR; TCRdb stores in-frame clones only, minus some. The sample shows fewer than 250,000 clones, roughly 80% of them seen only once. Sequencing input: peripheral blood. These receptors all stem from a woman aged 70 to 79 with acute or convalescent COVID-19.

This clone was counted only a few times. For the CDR3, the DNA is TGCGCCAGCAGCTTGATTCGGGGGGGCTCCGGGGAGCTGTTTTTT. Protein: CASSLIRGGSGELFF. The V and J genes are TRBV10-1 and TRBJ2-2, with TRBD2 matching over 8 bases. This CDR3 spans 15 amino acids. Unmatched junction bases numbered 9, after V lost 6 bases and J lost 6 bases. Germline loops: CDR1 WNHNN, CDR2 SYGVQD (reference sequence).

The chain joins TRBV6-5 to TRBJ1-2, with 10 positions matching TRBD1. The germline gives CDR1 MNHEY, CDR2 SVGAGI. V was pared by 0 bases and J by 8 bases, with 3 bases of the junction left unmatched. The CDR3 is 14 residues long. The CDR3 sequence is CASSYSGTGEGYTF. CDR3 DNA sequence: TGTGCCAGCAGTTACTCCGGGACAGGGGAGGGCTACACCTTC.

The gene calls are TRBV27 and TRBJ1-1; a weak D match, TRBD1 (5 bases). The CDR3 contains 16 residues. Trimming cost V 2 bases and J 4 bases, with 17 bases left between them. Germline assignment: CDR1 MNHEY and CDR2 SMNVEV (reference sequence). The CDR3: CASSLKPGERGTEAFF. In DNA, the CDR3 is TGTGCCAGCAGTTTAAAGCCGGGGGAGAGAGGCACTGAAGCTTTCTTT.

This chain uses TRBV5-5 with TRBJ1-2, with TRBD1 identical over 8 bases. V lost 2 bases to trimming and J lost 8 bases; unmatched junction nucleotides: 8. CDR1 is SGHKS, CDR2 YYEKEE, per germline (reference sequence). The CDR3 has 14 amino acids. The CDR3 sequence: CASSLGQGQDGYTF. The CDR3 DNA sequence: TGTGCCAGCAGCTTAGGACAGGGACAGGACGGCTACACCTTC.

The chain recombines TRBV18 with TRBJ1-1, with D perhaps TRBD1 (5 bases). This CDR3 is 16 amino acids long. V lost 4 bases and J lost 1, with 16 bases in between. Germline assignment: CDR1 KGHSH and CDR2 LQKENI. The CDR3 coding sequence is TGTGCCAGCTCACGAGAACCCAGGGTGAAGAACACTGAAGCTTTCTTT. It yields the protein CASSREPRVKNTEAFF.

The rearrangement joins TRBV5-1 to TRBJ1-1; TRBD1 matches at 10 bases. Trimming cost V 4 bases and J 5 bases; bases outside gene matches: 8. The V gene's germline CDR1 is SGHRS and CDR2 YFSETQ. The CDR3 is 15 residues long. The CDR3 nucleotides are TGCGCCAGCAGCCCCCCCGGGACAGGGGTGACTGAAGCTTTCTTT. It encodes CASSPPGTGVTEAFF. Full variable domain (remainder filled in from reference TRBV5-1 and TRBJ1-1): KAGVTQTPRYLIKTRGQQVTLSCSPISGHRSVSWYQQTPGQGLQFLFEYFSETQRNKGNFPGRFSGRQFSNSRSEMNVSTLELGDSALYLCASSPPGTGVTEAFFGQGTRLTVV.

V and J are TRBV6-2 or TRBV6-3 and TRBJ1-5; D is undetermined. Trimming took off 0 bases at V and 12 bases at J, with 15 bases between the two ends. Germline V gene lookup returns CDR1 MNHEY and CDR2 SVGEGT. CDR3 length equals 14 residues. The CDR3 spells CASSYSGGSTYQHF. The CDR3 DNA reads as TGTGCCAGCAGTTACTCGGGAGGTTCAACCTACCAGCATTTT.

The chain is built from TRBV12-3 or TRBV12-4 and TRBJ2-5; D possibly corresponds to TRBD2 (5 bases). The CDR3 has 13 amino acids. The V end lost 3 bases, the J end lost 5 bases, and 10 bases lay between the germline ends. CDR3 DNA: TGTGCCAGCAGTTTGGGGAGAATGGAGACCCAGTACTTC. This encodes CASSLGRMETQYF.

This chain joins TRBV6-6 and TRBJ1-6; D possibly corresponds to TRBD1 (5 bases). The V end was cut by 7 bases, the J end by 6 bases, with 10 bases between. Germline V gene data show CDR1 as MNHNY and CDR2 as SVGAGI (reference sequence). The CDR3 length is 13 residues. The CDR3 nucleotides are TGTGCCAGCAAAGACAGTACTAATTCACCCCTCCACTTT. Its protein is CASKDSTNSPLHF.

This clone has only a few counts. The gene calls are TRBV19 and TRBJ2-1; TRBD1 aligns across 9 bases. The CDR3 contains 15 residues. Looked up from germline, CDR1 is LNHDA and CDR2 is SQIVND (reference sequence). V was clipped by 7 bases and J by 8 bases; unmatched bases: 12. In DNA form, the CDR3 reads TGTGCCAGTACCCAGACCGGGACAGGGAGCTATGAGCAGTTCTTC. Protein sequence: CASTQTGTGSYEQFF. Supplemented by reference TRBV19 and TRBJ2-1, the full variable domain reads DGGITQSPKYLFRKEGQNVTLSCEQNLNHDAMYWYRQDPGQGLRLIYYSQIVNDFQKGDIAEGYSVSREKKESFPLTVTSAQKNPTAFYLCASTQTGTGSYEQFFGPGTRLTVL.

The gene calls are TRBV15 and TRBJ2-1, with 7 positions matching TRBD2. Germline V gives CDR1 LNHNV, CDR2 YYDKDF (reference sequence). The CDR3 extends over 13 amino acids. V gave up 4 bases and J gave up 4 bases; unmatched junction bases: 1. The CDR3 nucleotides read TGTGCCACCAGCATAGCGGGTTACAATGAGCAGTTCTTC. The encoded protein is CATSIAGYNEQFF. Based on the CDR3 plus reference TRBV15 and TRBJ2-1, the full variable domain is DAMVIQNPRYQVTQFGKPVTLSCSQTLNHNVMYWYQQKSSQAPKLLFHYYDKDFNNEADTPDNFQSRRPNTSFCFLDIRSPGLGDTAMYLCATSIAGYNEQFFGPGTRLTVL.

The rearrangement links TRBV18 to TRBJ1-4; D gene uncertain. Germline lookup yields CDR1 KGHSH and CDR2 LQKENI. Trimming left V 5 bases short and J 7 bases short, with 14 bases between. The CDR3 sequence is 14 residues long. CDR3 in DNA: TGTGCCAGCTCAATCGGAGCGTCGAGTGAAAAACTGTTTTTT. Its protein is CASSIGASSEKLFF.

The count of this clone is one. J is TRBJ1-1 and V is TRBV27, with 9 positions matching TRBD1. The CDR3 extends over 14 amino acids. V lost 5 bases to trimming and J lost 6 bases; unmatched junction nucleotides: 7. CDR1 and CDR2 (germline): MNHEY, SMNVEV (reference sequence). The CDR3 DNA sequence: TGTGCCAGCAGTCCACAGGGGGCTGGGGCTGAAGCTTTCTTT. Encoded protein: CASSPQGAGAEAFF.

This clone has just a few counts. This rearrangement joins TRBV12-3 or TRBV12-4 to TRBJ1-1; D possibly corresponds to TRBD1 (5 bases). The CDR3 loop spans 11 amino acids. V was shortened by 7 bases and J by 5 bases, with 8 bases between the two germline ends. The CDR3 reads CASKQGTEAFF. CDR3 coding DNA: TGTGCCAGCAAGCAGGGAACTGAAGCTTTCTTT.

This clone was recorded a few times. This sequence joins TRBV6-2 or TRBV6-3 and TRBJ1-2; no clear D. Germline V gives CDR1 MNHEY, CDR2 SVGEGT. CDR3 size: 16 residues. V was clipped by 2 bases and J by 0 bases, with 13 bases between them. The CDR3 nucleotides are TGTGCCAGCAGTTACGGTGGAGTACACGCTAACTATGGCTACACCTTC. Protein: CASSYGGVHANYGYTF.

DNA for the CDR3: TGTGCCAGCAGCTTCCGGGACAGGGGGTCCTATGGCTACACCTTC. It specifies CASSFRDRGSYGYTF. The J gene is TRBJ1-2, the V gene TRBV2, with 11 nucleotides matching TRBD1. J gave up 4 bases and V 6 bases, and 7 bases lay outside the gene matches. In germline, CDR1 is SNHLY, CDR2 FYNNEI. The CDR3 has 15 residues.

The rearrangement uses TRBV6-1 and TRBJ1-5; a weak D match, TRBD1 (5 bases). Germline V gene sequence: CDR1 MNHNS, CDR2 SASEGT. There are 16 residues in the CDR3. Trimming took off 2 bases at V and 4 bases at J, with 15 bases between the two ends. The CDR3 region has the DNA TGTGCCAGCAGTGAAAGCCCCCGGCAGGGAAATCAGCCCCAGCATTTT. Its translation is CASSESPRQGNQPQHF.

CDR3: CASSLEGTGGPEAFF. The CDR3 nucleotides are TGTGCCAGCAGTCTGGAAGGGACAGGGGGACCTGAAGCTTTCTTT. The rearrangement uses TRBV27 and TRBJ1-1; TRBD1 matches at 11 bases. This CDR3 region has 15 residues. Germline V CDR1 and CDR2: MNHEY, SMNVEV (reference sequence). V shed 5 bases, J shed 6 bases, and the junction held 8 bases outside the gene matches.

The CDR3 DNA sequence: TGTGCCAGCAATCCCTCCCTACTAGTAGGTGAGCAGTACTTC. Translating gives CASNPSLLVGEQYF. V usage is TRBV27 and J usage is TRBJ2-7; a possible D gene is TRBD2 (5 bases). The CDR3 has 14 residues. V lost 7 bases and J lost 7, with 20 bases in between. CDR1 MNHEY and CDR2 SMNVEV come from the germline V gene (reference sequence).

The V and J genes are TRBV14 and TRBJ2-5; D call uncertain. The V gene's germline CDR1 is SGHDN and CDR2 FVKESK. The CDR3 has 17 residues. V was cut by 2 bases and J by 5 bases, with 21 bases left in between. The CDR3 DNA reads as TGTGCCAGCAGCCAATTCATTTTAGCCCCGGATCGGGAGACCCAGTACTTC. It codes for CASSQFILAPDRETQYF.

The rearrangement joins TRBV7-2 to TRBJ2-1, with 7 bases identical to TRBD1. The germline V gene encodes CDR1 SGHTA and CDR2 FQGNSA. There are 16 residues in the CDR3. After removal of 5 bases from V and 0 bases from J, the junction contained 7 bases not matched to a gene. The CDR3 DNA follows: TGTGCCAGCAGCCGCACTTGGGACAGCTCCTACAATGAGCAGTTCTTC. This translates into CASSRTWDSSYNEQFF.

This sequence joins TRBV28 and TRBJ1-5, with 9 bases aligning to TRBD1. The CDR3 covers 17 residues. The trim removed 2 bases at V and 5 bases at J, leaving 10 bases unmatched. The germline gives CDR1 MDHEN, CDR2 SYDVKM. The chain's CDR3 is CASSLISPRDRDQPQHF. CDR3 nucleotide sequence: TGTGCCAGCAGTTTAATCTCCCCCCGGGACAGGGATCAGCCCCAGCATTTT.

The chain combines TRBV5-4 with TRBJ2-2, with 7 bases fitting TRBD1. This CDR3 comprises 16 residues. Germline V gene data show CDR1 as SGHNT and CDR2 as YYREEE (reference sequence). Trimming removed 5 bases from V and 6 bases from J; junction bases left unmatched: 13. The CDR3 sequence: CASSRVLGQRPGELFF. In DNA, the CDR3 is TGTGCCAGCAGTCGGGTCCTGGGACAGCGTCCCGGGGAGCTGTTTTTT.

This chain links TRBV5-1 with TRBJ1-2, with 11 positions matching TRBD1. V shed 0 bases, J shed 7 bases, and the junction held 11 bases outside the gene matches. The V gene's germline CDR1 is SGHRS and CDR2 YFSETQ. The CDR3 consists of 17 residues. The CDR3 is CASSLGPRTGGSAGYTF. The DNA of the CDR3 is TGCGCCAGCAGCTTGGGGCCCCGGACAGGGGGCAGTGCTGGCTACACCTTC.

The chain links TRBV19 to TRBJ2-3; 9 bases fit TRBD1. The CDR3 is 16 amino acids. The V gene end was trimmed by 4 bases and the J gene end by 4 bases; junction bases not matched to a gene: 9. Germline lookup yields CDR1 LNHDA and CDR2 SQIVND (reference sequence). CDR3 sequence: CASSTRGQGNPDTQYF. In nucleotides, the CDR3 is TGTGCCAGTAGTACTCGGGGACAGGGAAATCCAGATACGCAGTATTTT. The variable domain in full, completed from reference TRBV19 and TRBJ2-3, reads DGGITQSPKYLFRKEGQNVTLSCEQNLNHDAMYWYRQDPGQGLRLIYYSQIVNDFQKGDIAEGYSVSREKKESFPLTVTSAQKNPTAFYLCASSTRGQGNPDTQYFGPGTRLTVL.